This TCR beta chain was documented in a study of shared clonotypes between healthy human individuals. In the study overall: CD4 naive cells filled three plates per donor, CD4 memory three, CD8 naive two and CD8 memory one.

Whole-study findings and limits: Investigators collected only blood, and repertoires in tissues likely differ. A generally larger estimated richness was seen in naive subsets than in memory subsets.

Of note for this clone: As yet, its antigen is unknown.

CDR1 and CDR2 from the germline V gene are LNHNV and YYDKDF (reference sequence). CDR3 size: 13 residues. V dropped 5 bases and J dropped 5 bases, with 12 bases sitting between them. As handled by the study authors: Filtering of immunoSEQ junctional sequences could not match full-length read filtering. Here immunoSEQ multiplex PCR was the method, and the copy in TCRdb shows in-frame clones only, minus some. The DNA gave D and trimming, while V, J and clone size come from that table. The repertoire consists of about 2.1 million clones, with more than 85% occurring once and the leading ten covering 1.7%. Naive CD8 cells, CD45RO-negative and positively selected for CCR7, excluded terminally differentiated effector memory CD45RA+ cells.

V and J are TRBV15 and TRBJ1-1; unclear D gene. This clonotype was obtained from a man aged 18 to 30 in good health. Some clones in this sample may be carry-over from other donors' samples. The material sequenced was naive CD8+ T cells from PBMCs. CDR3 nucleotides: TGTGCCACCAGCGAGACCTCCGGTACTGAAGCTTTCTTT. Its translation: CATSETSGTEAFF.